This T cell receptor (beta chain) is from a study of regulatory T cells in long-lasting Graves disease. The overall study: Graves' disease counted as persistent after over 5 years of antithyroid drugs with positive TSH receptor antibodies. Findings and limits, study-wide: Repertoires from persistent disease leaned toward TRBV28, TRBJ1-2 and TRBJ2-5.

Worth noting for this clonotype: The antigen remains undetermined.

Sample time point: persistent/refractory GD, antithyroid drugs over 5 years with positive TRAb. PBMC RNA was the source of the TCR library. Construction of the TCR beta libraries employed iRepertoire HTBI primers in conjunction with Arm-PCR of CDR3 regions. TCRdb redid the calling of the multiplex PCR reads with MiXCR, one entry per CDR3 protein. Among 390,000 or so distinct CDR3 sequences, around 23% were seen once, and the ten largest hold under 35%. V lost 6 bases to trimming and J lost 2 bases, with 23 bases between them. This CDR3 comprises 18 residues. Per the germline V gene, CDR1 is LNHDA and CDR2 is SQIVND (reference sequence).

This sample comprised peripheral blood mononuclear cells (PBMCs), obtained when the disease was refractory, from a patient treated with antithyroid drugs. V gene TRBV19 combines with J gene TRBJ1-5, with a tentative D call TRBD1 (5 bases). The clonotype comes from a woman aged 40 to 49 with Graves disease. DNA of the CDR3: TGTGCCAGTAGACAAAACTCGGGGTTTGGGGCTGGCAATCAGCCCCAGCATTTT. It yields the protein CASRQNSGFGAGNQPQHF.